This TCR beta chain was captured by sequencing in a study of T cells in localized non-small cell lung cancer. Study findings and constraints: Among the tissues sampled, uninvolved adjacent lung had the highest T cell clonality, above tumor.

Notes on this clone: What it recognizes is unknown.

Using immunoSEQ multiplex PCR, the repertoire was profiled, and TCRdb retains in-frame clones only, with some absent. The sample comprises fewer than 100,000 clones, about 87% of which are singletons, and 15% rests with the top ten. Trimming cost V 3 bases and J 1 base; bases outside gene matches: 1. The CDR3 is 14 amino acids. CDR1 and CDR2 from the germline V gene are KGHSH and LQKENI. This specimen was peripheral blood, taken before any cancer treatment. The TCR was taken from a man aged 35 to 70 with stage I squamous cell lung carcinoma. The chain combines TRBV18 with TRBJ1-2, with TRBD1 matching 8 bases. The CDR3 DNA reads as TGTGCCAGCTCACCCGACAGGGGTAACTATGGCTACACCTTC. Translation: CASSPDRGNYGYTF.